The next 2 T cell receptor beta chains were all read from a single sample in a study of T cell changes during pregnancy in multiple sclerosis. Using immunoSEQ multiplex PCR, the repertoire was profiled, and TCRdb retains in-frame clones only, with some absent. The repertoire has roughly 18,000 clones, about 90% of them found once; the top ten carry 4.5% to 7%. The sample in question was CD8+ T cells from peripheral blood mononuclear cells, obtained after pregnancy. The receptor source for this set is a female donor in good health, enrolled as a control in a pregnancy study.

This chain joins TRBV28 and TRBJ1-6; no definite D call. Germline CDR1 MDHEN, CDR2 SYDVKM. Trimming shortened V by 6 bases and J by 5 bases, and 14 bases separated the two germline ends. CDR3 length: 15 residues. CDR3 amino acids: CASRWFWADNSPLHF. As DNA, the CDR3 is TGTGCCAGCAGGTGGTTTTGGGCAGATAATTCACCCCTCCACTTT. Combining the CDR3 with reference TRBV28 and TRBJ1-6 gives the whole variable domain DVKVTQSSRYLVKRTGEKVFLECVQDMDHENMFWYRQDPGLGLRLIYFSYDVKMKEKGDIPEGYSVSREKKERFSLILESASTNQTSMYLCASRWFWADNSPLHFGNGTRLTVT.

The chain links TRBV19 to TRBJ1-2, with 11 bases fitting TRBD1. Trimming at V came to 4 bases and at J to 5 bases, leaving 9 bases not matched to a gene. Per the germline V gene, CDR1 is LNHDA and CDR2 is SQIVND (reference sequence). CDR3 length: 16 residues. This CDR3 is CASSTPRTGGWYGYTF. The CDR3 DNA follows: TGTGCCAGTAGTACCCCTCGGACAGGGGGCTGGTATGGCTACACCTTC.